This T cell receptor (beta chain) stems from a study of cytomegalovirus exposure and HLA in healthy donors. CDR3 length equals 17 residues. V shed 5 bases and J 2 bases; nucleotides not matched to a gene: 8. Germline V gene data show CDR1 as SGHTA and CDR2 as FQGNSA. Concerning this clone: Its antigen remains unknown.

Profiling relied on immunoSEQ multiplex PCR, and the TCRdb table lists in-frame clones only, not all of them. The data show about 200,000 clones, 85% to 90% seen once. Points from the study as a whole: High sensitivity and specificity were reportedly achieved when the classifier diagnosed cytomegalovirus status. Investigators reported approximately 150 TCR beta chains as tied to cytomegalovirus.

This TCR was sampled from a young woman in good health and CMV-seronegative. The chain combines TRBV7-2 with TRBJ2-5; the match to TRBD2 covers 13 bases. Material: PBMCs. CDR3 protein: CASSAGLAGVRQETQYF. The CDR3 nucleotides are TGTGCCAGCAGCGCCGGACTAGCGGGAGTTCGGCAAGAGACCCAGTACTTC.